The clone carrying this TCR beta chain was detected once. CDR3 size: 17 residues. The entry originates in a study of blood T cell repertoires in COVID-19. Per the original methods: Amplification with reference gene primers provided the estimates of nucleated cell counts. Sequenced by immunoSEQ multiplex PCR; TCRdb stores in-frame clones only, minus some. Clonal size and the V and J genes are those of that table, whereas D and trimming came from the DNA. The data hold roughly 500,000 clones, with 80% to 90% observed a single time. Sequenced input: peripheral blood. The source is a man between 18 and 35 years old with COVID-19, enrolled during active disease. This chain connects TRBV21-1 to TRBJ2-2; the D segment call TRBD2 is taken from the table without a DNA check. TRBV21-1 is described as a pseudogene. Here the CDR3 reads CASRKVGSGGSYGELFF. The CDR3 DNA reads TGTGCCAGCAGAAAAGTTGGTAGCGGGGGGTCATACGGGGAGCTGTTTTTT.